This T cell receptor (beta chain) comes out of a study of blood T cell repertoires in COVID-19. V was pared by 3 bases and J by 4 bases, with 10 bases of the junction left unmatched. This CDR3 contains 16 residues. Germline V gene sequence: CDR1 SGHRS, CDR2 YFSETQ. The protocol was immunoSEQ multiplex PCR, while the TCRdb copy is restricted to in-frame clones and leaves out a portion. The sample lists around 150,000 clones, about 77% occurring once. The specimen was peripheral blood. This TCR was sampled from a woman in her fifties or sixties with active or convalescent COVID-19. This rearrangement joins TRBV5-1 to TRBJ2-5; 9 bases agree with TRBD2. CDR3 sequence reads: CASSSSSGGIGETQYF. In DNA, the CDR3 is TGCGCCAGCAGCTCAAGTAGCGGGGGCATTGGAGAGACCCAGTACTTC.